This TCR beta chain was observed in a study of blood T cells in healthy people across ages. Regarding this clonotype: The antigen is undetermined.

Each donor's blood draw was roughly 9.5 milliliters of peripheral blood. At least 7 million PBMCs were isolated per sample. Total RNA extraction produced at least 5 micrograms (per sample) for the study. Primed by a sample-barcoded 5' primer and a J-beta primer mix, a second PCR proceeded for 7 to 11 cycles. MiXCR, run by TCRdb on the 5' RACE reads, gives a single entry per CDR3 protein. The sample consists of roughly 1.5 million distinct CDR3 sequences, 40% to 45% of them appearing once. The germline CDR1 and CDR2 sequences are MDHEN and SYDVKM. V was pared by 6 bases and J by 2 bases, with 5 bases between. This CDR3 is built from 12 residues. General study findings and limits: Observed TCR beta diversity per million T cells went down as age went up. This fall followed a roughly linear course with age.

This TCR derives from a woman aged 18-30 years in good health. The source material was blood. The chain is built from TRBV28 and TRBJ2-4, with D uncertain. This CDR3 is CASSTTKNIQYF. CDR3 in DNA: TGTGCCAGCAGCACGACCAAAAACATTCAGTACTTC.